This TCR beta chain is from a study of cytomegalovirus exposure and HLA in healthy donors. Study-level background: HLA-typed donors were the source of tens of millions of unique TCRs held in an early data release.

Of note for this clone: The antigen remains undetermined.

Study conclusions and caveats: A later examination showed that TCR association rates differed by HLA locus, with DRB1 most and HLA-C fewest. The study designated roughly 160 TCR beta chains cytomegalovirus-associated.

In the PCR, 60 Vbeta and 13 Jbeta primers were used. TCRdb's copy holds only in-frame clones and misses some; the assay was immunoSEQ multiplex PCR. The sample comprises some 190,000 clones, 65% to 85% of which are singletons, and about 1.3% rests with the top ten. The CDR3 runs 14 residues. Germline V gene sequence: CDR1 GTSNPN, CDR2 SVGIG (reference sequence). The ends were cut back, 7 bases at V and 3 bases at J, with 18 bases in the middle. This receptor was obtained from a girl between 10 and 17 years old in good health and CMV-seropositive. Material for sequencing was PBMCs. The rearrangement links TRBV30 to TRBJ1-2, with D unclear. The CDR3 nucleotides read TGTGCCTCCCGCAGCCGAGGATTGTACTATGGCTACACCTTC. Encoded protein: CASRSRGLYYGYTF.